This T cell receptor beta chain was retrieved from a study of cytomegalovirus exposure and HLA in healthy donors. Points from the study as a whole: A later analysis linked some 17,000 TCR beta sequences to HLA alleles at 0.05 false discovery rate.

V was cut by 2 bases and J by 4 bases, with 3 bases left in between. This CDR3 spans 11 amino acids. Germline CDR1 is SGHRS and CDR2 is YFSETQ. Primers: 60 Vbeta forward and 13 Jbeta reverse. Measured with immunoSEQ multiplex PCR; TCRdb has only the in-frame clones, and not every one. The table lists 150,000 to 200,000 clones, 80% to 90% of them singletons. In the case of this clone: No antigen is known for it.

Sequencing was performed on PBMCs. This chain links TRBV5-1 with TRBJ2-5, with D hard to call. The receptor was derived from a man aged 45-60 years in good health and CMV-seropositive. CDR3 in DNA: TGCGCCAGCAGCTTTCGAGAGACCCAGTACTTC. Translation gives CASSFRETQYF.